These 22 T cell receptor beta chains were all obtained from the same sample, sequenced in a study of T cells in localized non-small cell lung cancer (dated by TCRdb to 2020 to 2021). The library was produced with the immunoSEQ multiplex PCR assay. Held by TCRdb, this immuneACCESS table contains in-frame sequences only and omits some clones. Under half of the omission traces to an unresolved V gene where checked; the cause of the rest is unknown. The sample table lists 70,000 to 100,000 clones, approximately 90% of them with a count of one. The top ten constitute 4.1% of the sample. Source: PBMCs, taken before any cancer treatment. The receptors shown here come from a woman aged 35-70 years with stage II squamous cell lung carcinoma.

The chain couples TRBV5-1 to TRBJ1-6, with 7 positions matching TRBD1. With 4 bases clipped from V and 7 bases from J, the junction kept 8 bases outside the gene matches. Germline V CDR1 and CDR2: SGHRS, YFSETQ. The CDR3 is made up of 15 amino acids. The CDR3, as DNA: TGCGCCAGCAGCGCCCGACAGGGAGAGAATTCACCCCTCCACTTT. Encoded protein: CASSARQGENSPLHF.

The chain recombines TRBV18 with TRBJ2-3, with D possibly called TRBD1 or TRBD2 (6 bases each). V was trimmed by 3 bases and J by 0 bases, leaving 13 bases between them. This CDR3 region has 16 residues. Germline loops: CDR1 KGHSH, CDR2 LQKENI. CDR3 sequence reads: CASSPLTGASTDTQYF. The DNA of the CDR3 is TGTGCCAGCTCACCCTTGACGGGGGCTAGCACAGATACGCAGTATTTT. Variable domain in full (rest from reference TRBV18 and TRBJ2-3): NAGVMQNPRHLVRRRGQEARLRCSPMKGHSHVYWYRQLPEEGLKFMVYLQKENIIDESGMPKERFSAEFPKEGPSILRIQQVVRGDSAAYFCASSPLTGASTDTQYFGPGTRLTVL.

V is TRBV21-1 and J is TRBJ2-3; whether TRBD1, the table's D call, matches the DNA was not checked. TRBV21-1 is given as a pseudogene. There are 16 residues in the CDR3. The CDR3 DNA is TGTGCCAGCAGCAAACCCGACAGGGCTGACACAGATACGCAGTATTTT. Protein product: CASSKPDRADTDTQYF.

V usage is TRBV5-1 and J usage is TRBJ1-3; TRBD1 matches 9 bases. The CDR3 extends over 15 amino acids. After removal of 5 bases from V and 2 bases from J, the junction contained 5 bases not matched to a gene. Germline-derived CDR1 and CDR2 are SGHRS and YFSETQ. The CDR3 loop reads CASRTGTGTGNTIYF. The DNA of the CDR3 is TGCGCCAGCAGAACGGGGACAGGGACTGGAAACACCATATATTTT.

This chain joins TRBV5-5 and TRBJ2-2; the D gene could be TRBD1 or TRBD2 (5 bases each). Germline CDR1 is SGHKS and CDR2 is YYEKEE (reference sequence). This CDR3 is built from 15 residues. Deletions cut 1 base from V and 0 bases from J, with 7 bases between. CDR3 sequence: CASSLWGPNTGELFF. CDR3 nucleotides: TGTGCCAGCAGCTTGTGGGGACCGAACACCGGGGAGCTGTTTTTT.

The chain recombines TRBV5-4 with TRBJ2-1; no clear D. V was shortened by 0 bases and J by 2 bases, with 12 bases between the two germline ends. The CDR3 spans 16 residues. Germline CDR1 SGHNT, CDR2 YYREEE (reference sequence). The CDR3 region has the DNA TGTGCCAGCAGCTTGGCCGGGCTAGGGCCCTACAATGAGCAGTTCTTC. Its protein is CASSLAGLGPYNEQFF.

The chain uses TRBV25-1 and TRBJ1-5; TRBD1 matches 7 bases. V lost 2 bases to trimming and J lost 5 bases; unmatched junction nucleotides: 12. Germline V gene lookup returns CDR1 MGHDK and CDR2 SYGVNS. The CDR3 is made up of 17 amino acids. CDR3 nucleotides: TGTGCCAGCAGTGAACCTCCGACAGGGATGGGTGATCAGCCCCAGCATTTT. Translated: CASSEPPTGMGDQPQHF.

This sequence joins TRBV10-1 and TRBJ2-1, with D perhaps assigned TRBD1 or TRBD2 (5 bases each). The CDR3 sequence is 16 residues long. The ends were cut back, 0 bases at V and 7 bases at J, with 16 bases in the middle. The germline V gene encodes CDR1 WNHNN and CDR2 SYGVQD (reference sequence). This CDR3 is CASSESVPGRTNEQFF. DNA for the CDR3: TGCGCCAGCAGTGAGTCGGTTCCGGGACGGACGAATGAGCAGTTCTTC.

The V call is TRBV29-1, the J call TRBJ1-2, with no clear D. With 8 bases removed from V and 0 bases from J, the gap between germline ends came to 16 bases. This CDR3 has 14 residues. CDR1 SQVTM and CDR2 ANQGSEA come from the germline V gene. CDR3: CSTQREGANYGYTF. CDR3 nucleotides: TGCAGCACACAACGGGAGGGCGCTAACTATGGCTACACCTTC.

V gene TRBV15 combines with J gene TRBJ1-1; D unresolved. The CDR3 covers 14 residues. CDR1 is LNHNV, CDR2 YYDKDF, per germline (reference sequence). V was clipped by 6 bases and J by 3 bases, with 14 bases between them. The CDR3 loop is CATRRSGRDTEAFF. The DNA of the CDR3 is TGTGCCACCAGAAGATCGGGGAGGGACACTGAAGCTTTCTTT.

This chain connects TRBV2 to TRBJ2-7; a weak D match, TRBD2 (6 bases). The germline V gene has CDR1 SNHLY and CDR2 FYNNEI. V was cut by 2 bases and J by 1 base, with 9 bases left in between. This CDR3 spans 14 amino acids. The CDR3 protein is CASSELTRSYEQYF. Here the CDR3 DNA reads TGTGCCAGCAGTGAATTGACTAGATCCTACGAGCAGTACTTC.

The chain has TRBV27 and TRBJ2-6; the match to TRBD1 covers 7 bases. Trimming cost V 8 bases and J 1 base; bases outside gene matches: 17. The germline CDR1 and CDR2 sequences are MNHEY and SMNVEV (reference sequence). This CDR3 is 19 amino acids long. The CDR3 spells CASCRDRNILSSGANVLTF. DNA of the CDR3: TGTGCCAGCTGCCGGGACAGAAACATATTGTCGTCTGGGGCCAACGTCCTGACTTTC.

This chain joins TRBV5-5 and TRBJ2-3; perhaps D is TRBD1 or TRBD2 (6 bases each). Germline CDR1 reads SGHKS; CDR2 reads YYEKEE (reference sequence). Trimming took off 4 bases at V and 3 bases at J, with 18 bases between the two ends. The CDR3 is 16 residues long. CDR3: CASSKVPGAGTDTQYF. The CDR3 DNA sequence: TGTGCCAGCAGCAAGGTACCGGGGGCAGGGACAGATACGCAGTATTTT. Together with reference TRBV5-5 and TRBJ2-3, the CDR3 gives the full variable domain: DAGVTQSPTHLIKTRGQQVTLRCSPISGHKSVSWYQQVLGQGPQFIFQYYEKEERGRGNFPDRFSARQFPNYSSELNVNALLLGDSALYLCASSKVPGAGTDTQYFGPGTRLTVL.

J is TRBJ2-1 and V is TRBV29-1; D perhaps matches TRBD2 (6 bases). CDR1 and CDR2 from the germline V gene are SQVTM and ANQGSEA. The CDR3 loop spans 15 amino acids. V was cut by 3 bases and J by 5 bases, with 17 bases left in between. CDR3 region: CSVEGLGGNDNEQFF. The DNA for the CDR3 is TGCAGCGTTGAGGGGTTGGGCGGGAACGACAATGAGCAGTTCTTC.

The chain combines TRBV11-3 with TRBJ2-1, with 8 bases lining up with TRBD2. CDR1 and CDR2 from the germline V gene are SGHNT and YENEEA. This CDR3 region has 17 residues. The junction had 13 bases not matched to a gene; V was cut back by 1 base and J by 8 bases. CDR3 DNA sequence: TGTGCCAGCAGCTTAGCCAAAGGCGGGAGCGGGAGCGATGAGCAGTTCTTC. Encoded protein: CASSLAKGGSGSDEQFF.

The chain links TRBV2 to TRBJ1-5; weak D call: TRBD1 (5 bases). Germline CDR1 reads SNHLY; CDR2 reads FYNNEI. Deletions cut 3 bases from V and 1 base from J, with 13 bases between. The CDR3 runs 16 residues. For the CDR3, the DNA is TGTGCCAGCAGTGAGGGGGGGAGAAGGAGCAATCAGCCCCAGCATTTT. This gives the protein CASSEGGRRSNQPQHF.

The V and J genes are TRBV7-6 and TRBJ2-2, with a tentative D call TRBD1 (5 bases). This CDR3 has 12 amino acids. Between the trimmed V and J ends, which lost 4 bases and 7 bases, there was a span of 7 bases. Germline V gives CDR1 SGHVS, CDR2 FNYEAQ. The DNA of the CDR3 is TGTGCCAGCAGCTCCAGGGTCGGGGAGCTGTTTTTT. Translation: CASSSRVGELFF. Supplemented by reference TRBV7-6 and TRBJ2-2, the full variable domain reads GAGVSQSPRYKVTKRGQDVALRCDPISGHVSLYWYRQALGQGPEFLTYFNYEAQQDKSGLPNDRFSAERPEGSISTLTIQRTEQRDSAMYRCASSSRVGELFFGEGSRLTVL.

The rearrangement uses TRBV4-2 and TRBJ2-7, with D possibly TRBD2 on 5 matching bases. The CDR3 covers 16 residues. V lost 0 bases, J lost 3 bases, and 15 bases lay in between. Per germline, CDR1 LGHNA and CDR2 YNFKEQ. The CDR3 sequence is CASSQDTQRTFYEQYF. The DNA for the CDR3 is TGTGCCAGCAGCCAAGATACCCAGCGGACCTTCTACGAGCAGTACTTC.

The chain joins TRBV19 to TRBJ1-2; TRBD1 agrees at 8 bases. Germline CDR1 is LNHDA and CDR2 is SQIVND (reference sequence). V shed 3 bases and J 6 bases; nucleotides not matched to a gene: 9. The CDR3 covers 15 residues. The CDR3 sequence: CASSIHDRGGDGYTF. DNA for the CDR3: TGTGCCAGTAGTATCCACGACAGGGGAGGCGATGGCTACACCTTC.

The CDR3 loop reads CASSIAWSNQPQHF. The CDR3 DNA follows: TGTGCCAGTAGTATAGCCTGGAGCAATCAGCCCCAGCATTTT. The chain joins TRBV19 to TRBJ1-5; D remains unclear. The germline V and J ends were trimmed by 1 base and 1 base, with 5 bases remaining between them. The CDR3 sequence is 14 residues long. Germline V gene lookup returns CDR1 LNHDA and CDR2 SQIVND (reference sequence). Filled out from reference TRBV19 and TRBJ1-5, the complete variable domain reads DGGITQSPKYLFRKEGQNVTLSCEQNLNHDAMYWYRQDPGQGLRLIYYSQIVNDFQKGDIAEGYSVSREKKESFPLTVTSAQKNPTAFYLCASSIAWSNQPQHFGDGTRLSIL.

This chain joins TRBV28 and TRBJ1-6; D not resolved. V lost 3 bases to trimming and J lost 10 bases, with 13 bases between them. This CDR3 has 14 amino acids. CDR1 and CDR2 (germline): MDHEN, SYDVKM. CDR3 amino acids: CASSFPQTGSPLHF. The DNA of the CDR3 is TGTGCCAGCAGTTTCCCACAGACGGGGTCACCCCTCCACTTT.

The genes are TRBV25-1 and TRBJ1-2, with D tentatively TRBD1 (5 bases). Trimming left V 8 bases short and J 8 bases short, with 18 bases between. Per the germline V gene, CDR1 is MGHDK and CDR2 is SYGVNS. The CDR3 totals 13 residues. This chain's CDR3 is CASRTGGMKGYTF. The DNA of the CDR3 is TGTGCCAGCCGAACTGGGGGTATGAAAGGCTACACCTTC.